This T cell receptor (beta chain) was captured in a study of blood T cell repertoires in COVID-19 (TCRdb year 2020). For the wider study: The collaborator samples originated in the United States, Italy and Spain and spanned the acute and convalescent phases of COVID-19. Where HLA class I and class II types were available, the types were taken from metadata supplied by the sample provider, not from assay-based typing. The repertoires were made available in a free public database intended to serve as a resource for research on the immune response to SARS-CoV-2. Samples came from the ongoing ImmuneRACE study (first 160 participants) plus 1,254 subjects from 6 global collaborators. The prospective study material was composed of cDNA or gDNA derived from T cells, B-cell-depleted T cells, or PBMCs. The dataset comprised deeply sampled blood TCRbeta repertoires from subjects exposed to, actively infected with, or recovered from COVID-19. The sample metadata nearly always contained a de-identified subject ID, COVID-19 status, age in years and sex. The research as a whole found: The quantity of clinical and demographic metadata differed by source and by participant and was supplied without curation.

TCRbeta CDR3 regions were amplified from genomic DNA using the immunoSEQ Assay, a bias-controlled multiplex PCR. Regarding the original processing steps: Within the assay, amplification of reference gene primers was used to estimate how many nucleated cells each sample contained. To quantify the absolute abundance of each unique TCRbeta CDR3 rearrangement, sequence reads were collapsed and filtered. For each sample, productive Simpson clonality was calculated by taking the square root of Simpson's diversity index across productive rearrangements. The clones in this table, taken by TCRdb from immuneACCESS, are in-frame only. Not every clone is retained; where verified, under half of the shortfall comes from an unresolved V gene, and the cause of the rest is unknown. The V and J calls and clone size come from that table; D and trimming were worked out from the DNA. The sample data list hundreds of thousands of clones, and roughly 86% of these were observed just once. The ten top clones hold about 2.1% of the sample.

Regarding this clone: Its specific antigen is unknown. The sample holds no much larger clone one base away, and base qualities are not on file.

In the prospective study, participants were about 18 to 89 years old, resided in 24 geographic areas of the United States, and were enrolled through a virtual design. Cohort assignment in the prospective study relied on participant-reported clinical history from a screening survey and a study questionnaire. Mobile phlebotomists in the prospective study collected whole blood, serum and a nasopharyngeal or oropharyngeal swab from every participant. Prospective study participants could optionally give additional blood draws and questionnaires over a roughly 2-month period. Before DNA extraction, prospective study blood samples were shipped either frozen or at room temperature. Compared with germline, V lacks 7 bases and J lacks 4 bases; bases without a gene match: 8. The germline V gene (reference sequence) supplies CDR1 LNHDA and CDR2 SQIVND. Including the terminal cysteine and phenylalanine, the CDR3 comprises 15 residues. Only the CDR3 region is kept as DNA, spanning 45 bases read in frame from base 1.

The sample comprised PBMCs or T cells enriched from blood (not recorded which). Recombination joined TRBV19 with TRBJ2-3; 10 nucleotides in the junction match TRBD2. This receptor was taken from a woman in her 40s with acute COVID-19. At the DNA level, the sequence is TGTGCCAGTAAAGGAATAGCGGGGGGCCCAGATACGCAGTATTTT. The resulting protein is CASKGIAGGPDTQYF.